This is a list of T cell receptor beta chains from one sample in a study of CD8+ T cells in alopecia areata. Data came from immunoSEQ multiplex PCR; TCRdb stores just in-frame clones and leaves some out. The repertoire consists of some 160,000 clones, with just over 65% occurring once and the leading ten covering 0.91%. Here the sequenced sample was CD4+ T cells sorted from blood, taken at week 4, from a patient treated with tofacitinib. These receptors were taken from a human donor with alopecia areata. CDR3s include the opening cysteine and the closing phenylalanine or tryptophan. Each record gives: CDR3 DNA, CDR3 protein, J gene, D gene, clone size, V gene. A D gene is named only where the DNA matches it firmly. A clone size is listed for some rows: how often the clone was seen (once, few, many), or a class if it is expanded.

cdr3_nt: TGTGCCAGTAGTATCGGTTCGCAAAATGAGCAGTTCTTC
cdr3_aa: CASSIGSQNEQFF
j_call: TRBJ2-1
d_call: .
clone_size: .
v_call: TRBV19

cdr3_nt: TGTGCCAGCAGCTTAAAGTTCGGCAATGAGCAGTTCTTC
cdr3_aa: CASSLKFGNEQFF
j_call: TRBJ2-1
d_call: .
clone_size: .
v_call: TRBV7-3

cdr3_nt: TGTGCCAGCAGTGATCCCGGGACAGGGGTGTCACCCCTCCACTTT
cdr3_aa: CASSDPGTGVSPLHF
j_call: TRBJ1-6
d_call: TRBD1
clone_size: .
v_call: TRBV25-1

cdr3_nt: TGTGCCAGCAGTTTCCCAGGGAGGGACATTCAGTACTTC
cdr3_aa: CASSFPGRDIQYF
j_call: TRBJ2-4
d_call: TRBD2
clone_size: .
v_call: TRBV2

cdr3_nt: TGTGCCAGCAGCTCGACAGTACAAGAGACCCAGTACTTC
cdr3_aa: CASSSTVQETQYF
j_call: TRBJ2-5
d_call: .
clone_size: .
v_call: TRBV7-3

cdr3_nt: TGCAGCGTGTCCACCCGACCTAACCAAGAGACCCAGTACTTC
cdr3_aa: CSVSTRPNQETQYF
j_call: TRBJ2-5
d_call: .
clone_size: few
v_call: TRBV29-1

cdr3_nt: TGCGCCAGCAGTAGGGACACTGAAGCTTTCTTT
cdr3_aa: CASSRDTEAFF
j_call: TRBJ1-1
d_call: .
clone_size: .
v_call: TRBV4-1

cdr3_nt: TGTGCCAGTGGCGCTCCCCAGCATTTT
cdr3_aa: CASGAPQHF
j_call: TRBJ1-5
d_call: .
clone_size: .
v_call: TRBV2

cdr3_nt: TGCAGCGTTGCTTACAGGGAAGGCTACACCTTC
cdr3_aa: CSVAYREGYTF
j_call: TRBJ1-2
d_call: .
clone_size: .
v_call: TRBV29-1

cdr3_nt: TGTGCCAGCCAACGTGTACAGGGGACCTACGAGCAGTACTTC
cdr3_aa: CASQRVQGTYEQYF
j_call: TRBJ2-7
d_call: TRBD1
clone_size: .
v_call: TRBV7-2

cdr3_nt: TGTGCCAGCAGGGGCACGGATACTCCGGGGGATGAGCAGTTCTTC
cdr3_aa: CASRGTDTPGDEQFF
j_call: TRBJ2-1
d_call: .
clone_size: .
v_call: TRBV6-6

cdr3_nt: TGTGCCAGCAGCCAGGACAGCGGGGCAGCTTTCTTT
cdr3_aa: CASSQDSGAAFF
j_call: TRBJ1-1
d_call: .
clone_size: .
v_call: TRBV9

cdr3_nt: TGCAGCGTTGGTGGCAGTACGAACACCGGGGAGCTGTTTTTT
cdr3_aa: CSVGGSTNTGELFF
j_call: TRBJ2-2
d_call: .
clone_size: few
v_call: TRBV29-1

cdr3_nt: TGCGCCAGCAGCTTGTCAGAGACCCAGTACTTC
cdr3_aa: CASSLSETQYF
j_call: TRBJ2-5
d_call: .
clone_size: .
v_call: TRBV5-1

cdr3_nt: TGTGCCAGCTCACTCAAGGAGGCGGTTGGCTACACCTTC
cdr3_aa: CASSLKEAVGYTF
j_call: TRBJ1-2
d_call: .
clone_size: .
v_call: TRBV18

cdr3_nt: TGTGCCAGCAGTGAAGTTGGGACTCCGGGCCTTCAAGAGACCCAGTACTTC
cdr3_aa: CASSEVGTPGLQETQYF
j_call: TRBJ2-5
d_call: .
clone_size: .
v_call: TRBV2

cdr3_nt: TGTGCCTGGAGTGCGAGCAACTACGAGCAGTACTTC
cdr3_aa: CAWSASNYEQYF
j_call: TRBJ2-7
d_call: .
clone_size: .
v_call: TRBV30

cdr3_nt: TGCAGCGGAGGACAGGTGAACACTGAAGCTTTCTTT
cdr3_aa: CSGGQVNTEAFF
j_call: TRBJ1-1
d_call: TRBD1
clone_size: .
v_call: TRBV29-1

cdr3_nt: TGCAGCGTCCGCCCGCCGGATACGCAGTATTTT
cdr3_aa: CSVRPPDTQYF
j_call: TRBJ2-3
d_call: .
clone_size: few
v_call: TRBV29-1

cdr3_nt: TGTGCCAGCTCACCACCCCAGATACAAGAGACCCAGTACTTC
cdr3_aa: CASSPPQIQETQYF
j_call: TRBJ2-5
d_call: .
clone_size: .
v_call: TRBV18

cdr3_nt: TGCAGCGGACTGACAGGGGGGACTGAAGCTTTCTTT
cdr3_aa: CSGLTGGTEAFF
j_call: TRBJ1-1
d_call: TRBD1
clone_size: .
v_call: TRBV29-1

cdr3_nt: TGTGCCACCAGCGTATCCGGGACAGCCTATAATTCACCCCTCCACTTT
cdr3_aa: CATSVSGTAYNSPLHF
j_call: TRBJ1-6
d_call: TRBD1
clone_size: few
v_call: TRBV15

cdr3_nt: TGTGCCAGCAGCTCTGGACTTTTCAATGAGCAGTTCTTC
cdr3_aa: CASSSGLFNEQFF
j_call: TRBJ2-1
d_call: .
clone_size: .
v_call: TRBV7-2

cdr3_nt: TGTGCCAGCAGCCCCCGGAGAGAGAGCCCTGAGCAGTTCTTC
cdr3_aa: CASSPRRESPEQFF
j_call: TRBJ2-1
d_call: .
clone_size: .
v_call: TRBV7-3

cdr3_nt: TGTGCCACCAGCAGAGGGAAGGGGGCGACTGAAGCTTTCTTT
cdr3_aa: CATSRGKGATEAFF
j_call: TRBJ1-1
d_call: TRBD1
clone_size: .
v_call: TRBV15

cdr3_nt: TGTGCCAGCAGCTTAAATACGGTCGATGAGCAGTTCTTC
cdr3_aa: CASSLNTVDEQFF
j_call: TRBJ2-1
d_call: .
clone_size: .
v_call: TRBV7-9

cdr3_nt: TGTGCCAGCAGTCGTTGGGCATGGGGCGAGCAGTTCTTC
cdr3_aa: CASSRWAWGEQFF
j_call: TRBJ2-1
d_call: .
clone_size: .
v_call: TRBV7-8

cdr3_nt: TGTGCCTGGAGTGTAGGTAATGGGGCGCAGTATTTT
cdr3_aa: CAWSVGNGAQYF
j_call: TRBJ2-3
d_call: .
clone_size: .
v_call: TRBV30

cdr3_nt: TGCAGCGTTGTCCCCATACAGAAAAACATTCAGTACTTC
cdr3_aa: CSVVPIQKNIQYF
j_call: TRBJ2-4
d_call: .
clone_size: .
v_call: TRBV29-1

cdr3_nt: TGCAGTGCCCATACAGATACGCAGTATTTT
cdr3_aa: CSAHTDTQYF
j_call: TRBJ2-3
d_call: .
clone_size: .
v_call: TRBV20-1

cdr3_nt: TGTGCCAGTCGAGGGGCAAATTCACCCCTCCACTTT
cdr3_aa: CASRGANSPLHF
j_call: TRBJ1-6
d_call: .
clone_size: .
v_call: TRBV19

cdr3_nt: TGTGCCAGCAGCCTAGCCCCTGGAGGGCTGAACACTGAAGCTTTCTTT
cdr3_aa: CASSLAPGGLNTEAFF
j_call: TRBJ1-1
d_call: .
clone_size: .
v_call: TRBV9

cdr3_nt: TGTGCCAGCAGCTTAGGCCAGAACTACTATGGCTACACCTTC
cdr3_aa: CASSLGQNYYGYTF
j_call: TRBJ1-2
d_call: .
clone_size: .
v_call: TRBV13

cdr3_nt: TGTGCCAGCAGCCGACAGAGCCAAGAGACCCAGTACTTC
cdr3_aa: CASSRQSQETQYF
j_call: TRBJ2-5
d_call: .
clone_size: .
v_call: TRBV9

cdr3_nt: TGTGCCAGCAGCAGTCGTGGGGGATTCAATCAGCCCCAGCATTTT
cdr3_aa: CASSSRGGFNQPQHF
j_call: TRBJ1-5
d_call: .
clone_size: .
v_call: TRBV9

cdr3_nt: TGTGCCAGCAGTGGGTTGGATGGCTACACCTTC
cdr3_aa: CASSGLDGYTF
j_call: TRBJ1-2
d_call: .
clone_size: .
v_call: TRBV25-1